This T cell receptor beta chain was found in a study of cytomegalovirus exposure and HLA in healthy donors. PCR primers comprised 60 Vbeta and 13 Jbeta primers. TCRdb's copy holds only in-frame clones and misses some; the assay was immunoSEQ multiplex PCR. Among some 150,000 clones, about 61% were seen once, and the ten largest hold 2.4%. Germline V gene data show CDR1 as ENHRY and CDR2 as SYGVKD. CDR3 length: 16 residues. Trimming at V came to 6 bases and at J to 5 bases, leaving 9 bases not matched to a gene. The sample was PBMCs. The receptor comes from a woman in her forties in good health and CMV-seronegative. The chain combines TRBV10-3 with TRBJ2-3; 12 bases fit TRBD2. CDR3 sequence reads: CAISYSSGGGKDTQYF. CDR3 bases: TGTGCCATCAGCTACTCTAGCGGGGGGGGGAAAGATACGCAGTATTTT.